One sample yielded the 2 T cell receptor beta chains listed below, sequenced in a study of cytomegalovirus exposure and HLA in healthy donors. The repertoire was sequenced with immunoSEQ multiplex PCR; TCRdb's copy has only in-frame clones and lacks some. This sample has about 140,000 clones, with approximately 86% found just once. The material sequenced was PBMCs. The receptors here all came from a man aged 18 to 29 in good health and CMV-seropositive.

The CDR3 region is CASSGQPSYEQYF. CDR3 nucleotide sequence: TGTGCCAGCAGTGGACAGCCCTCCTACGAGCAGTACTTC. The chain combines TRBV28 with TRBJ2-7, with TRBD1 as a possible D gene (6 bases). The ends were cut back, 5 bases at V and 0 bases at J, with 8 bases in the middle. CDR3 length: 13 amino acids. Germline V gives CDR1 MDHEN, CDR2 SYDVKM.

CDR3 bases: TGTGCCAGCAGCCGGGACAGGAGTATTAATGGCTACACCTTC. Translated: CASSRDRSINGYTF. The rearrangement uses TRBV11-2 and TRBJ1-2; TRBD1 matches 8 bases. The CDR3 has 14 residues. Trimming took 5 bases from V and 6 from J; bases not matched to a gene: 8. Germline V gives CDR1 SGHAT, CDR2 FQNNGV.